This T cell receptor beta chain was retrieved from a study of T-cell memory formation after mild COVID-19. This clonotype occurred a few times. Its target is unknown. TCRdb called the 5' RACE reads again in MiXCR, with one record for every CDR3 protein. The table lists fewer than 150,000 distinct CDR3 sequences, 15% to 20% of them singletons. CDR1 and CDR2 from the germline V gene are SGHAT and FQDESV (reference sequence). Trimming at V came to 2 bases and at J to 5 bases, leaving 2 bases not matched to a gene. The CDR3 is 15 residues long. Study-wide results and caveats: Mostly located in CM and EM were contracting CD4+ clones, with contracting CD8+ clones located in EMRA. Memory sampled before infection contained some responding clones, suggesting cross-reactive memory joined.

The chain employs TRBV11-1 and TRBJ2-2; TRBD1 matches at 10 bases. This receptor was obtained from a man aged 18-30 years who had mild COVID-19 (a few samples of this study predate the infection). Cell type and time point are not known. The sequenced sample was PBMCs or a T cell subset sorted from them (not recorded which). The CDR3 sequence: CASSLRQGATGELFF. The DNA for the CDR3 is TGTGCCAGCAGCTTACGACAGGGGGCGACCGGGGAGCTGTTTTTT.